A selection of T cell receptor beta chains follows, all from one sample in a study of shared clonotypes between healthy human individuals. Sequencing was performed with immunoSEQ multiplex PCR; in TCRdb, only in-frame clones are kept and a portion is missing. The profile covers around 2.1 million clones, with 85% to 95% appearing a single time and more than 1.5% taken by the ten largest. The sample was naive CD8+ T cells from PBMCs. The receptors shown here come from a man between 18 and 29 years old in good health. Some clones in this sample may be carry-over from other donors' samples. The CDR3 runs from the conserved cysteine through the conserved F or W.

v_call: TRBV4-3; j_call: TRBJ2-7; cdr3_aa: CASSQVLGDYEQYF
v_call: TRBV27; j_call: TRBJ2-3; cdr3_aa: CASSLLGVTDTQYF
v_call: TRBV23-1; j_call: TRBJ2-7; cdr3_aa: CASSQGGRSGAEQYF
v_call: TRBV11-3; j_call: TRBJ2-7; cdr3_aa: CASSLRAPYEQYF
v_call: TRBV7-9; j_call: TRBJ2-3; cdr3_aa: CASSLGWPEGDTQYF
v_call: TRBV19; j_call: TRBJ2-7; cdr3_aa: CASSYRLDHEQYF
v_call: TRBV11-2; j_call: NA; cdr3_aa: CASSPGQISYEQYF
v_call: TRBV9; j_call: TRBJ1-2; cdr3_aa: CASSVAGGNYGYTF
v_call: TRBV11-2; j_call: TRBJ2-3; cdr3_aa: CASSQASTDTQYF
v_call: TRBV27; j_call: TRBJ1-1; cdr3_aa: CASRPSTVVNTEAFF
v_call: TRBV9; j_call: TRBJ1-2; cdr3_aa: CASSPRVGIYGYTF
v_call: TRBV28; j_call: TRBJ2-7; cdr3_aa: CASSPGGETFEQYF
v_call: TRBV7-9; j_call: TRBJ2-2; cdr3_aa: CASSEREGELFF
v_call: TRBV9; j_call: TRBJ2-3; cdr3_aa: CASSILGTEADTQYF
v_call: TRBV14; j_call: TRBJ2-5; cdr3_aa: CASSQEVPRDPGETQYF
v_call: TRBV27; j_call: TRBJ1-1; cdr3_aa: CASSLLPGDMNTEAFF
v_call: TRBV5-1; j_call: TRBJ2-5; cdr3_aa: CASSQARASGGQETQYF
v_call: TRBV29-1; j_call: TRBJ1-2; cdr3_aa: CSVGPEGSGYGYTF
v_call: TRBV27; j_call: TRBJ2-2; cdr3_aa: CAVFGDTGELFF
v_call: TRBV11-3; j_call: TRBJ2-1; cdr3_aa: CASSLTAKDEQFF
v_call: TRBV19; j_call: TRBJ2-1; cdr3_aa: CASTPGTMSNEQFF
v_call: TRBV29-1; j_call: TRBJ2-1; cdr3_aa: CSVVLRSYNEQFF
v_call: TRBV6-4; j_call: TRBJ2-7; cdr3_aa: CASRATSRAYEQYF
v_call: TRBV27; j_call: TRBJ1-2; cdr3_aa: CASKKQGPANYGYTF
v_call: TRBV5-6; j_call: TRBJ1-4; cdr3_aa: CASSLDSLRKEKLFF
v_call: TRBV7-9; j_call: TRBJ2-7; cdr3_aa: CACTQGASYEQYF
v_call: TRBV19; j_call: TRBJ2-7; cdr3_aa: CASSIQGGRDNEQYF
v_call: TRBV6-5; j_call: TRBJ2-7; cdr3_aa: CASSPGRISYEQYF
v_call: TRBV7-2; j_call: TRBJ2-1; cdr3_aa: CASSLRLETYNEQFF
v_call: TRBV19; j_call: TRBJ1-1; cdr3_aa: CASSIPRGGQTEAFF
v_call: TRBV15; j_call: TRBJ1-2; cdr3_aa: CATSTGQPNYGYTF
v_call: TRBV11-2; j_call: TRBJ2-7; cdr3_aa: CASSSAEQYF
v_call: TRBV28; j_call: TRBJ1-5; cdr3_aa: CASSEQKEEIQPQHF
v_call: TRBV5-4; j_call: TRBJ2-1; cdr3_aa: CASSLGRYEQFF
v_call: TRBV27; j_call: TRBJ2-7; cdr3_aa: CASSLIGSLAGGPSTNEQYF
v_call: TRBV9; j_call: TRBJ2-3; cdr3_aa: CASSVRGLDTDTQYF
v_call: TRBV7-9; j_call: TRBJ1-3; cdr3_aa: CASSSLHRGGNTIYF
v_call: TRBV4-3; j_call: TRBJ2-1; cdr3_aa: CASSQDSGEYNEQFF
v_call: TRBV5-1; j_call: TRBJ1-3; cdr3_aa: CASSGGQGPKLSGNTIYF
v_call: TRBV27; j_call: TRBJ1-2; cdr3_aa: CASSFGGANYGYTF
v_call: TRBV11-2; j_call: TRBJ2-7; cdr3_aa: CASNSGGEQYF
v_call: TRBV28; j_call: TRBJ2-7; cdr3_aa: CASSFRLGGEQYF
v_call: TRBV5-6; j_call: TRBJ2-5; cdr3_aa: CASSLEMAHQETQYF
v_call: TRBV2; j_call: TRBJ2-1; cdr3_aa: CASRWGATGFPIEQFF
v_call: TRBV25-1; j_call: TRBJ2-3; cdr3_aa: CASSEDRFTDTQYF
v_call: TRBV4-3; j_call: TRBJ1-1; cdr3_aa: CASSTRQLMNTEAFF
v_call: TRBV27; j_call: TRBJ1-2; cdr3_aa: CASRRSAAHYGYTF
v_call: TRBV5-6; j_call: TRBJ2-1; cdr3_aa: CASSWGGGNEQFF
v_call: TRBV5-1; j_call: TRBJ2-4; cdr3_aa: CASSWDRGLNRINTAKNIQYF
v_call: TRBV28; j_call: TRBJ2-5; cdr3_aa: CASSLGGGEQWETQYF
v_call: TRBV28; j_call: TRBJ2-7; cdr3_aa: CASSFLYRGDEQYF
v_call: TRBV4-1; j_call: TRBJ2-7; cdr3_aa: CASSQASRGYEQYF
v_call: TRBV19; j_call: TRBJ1-2; cdr3_aa: CASSMVAGINGYTF
v_call: TRBV27; j_call: TRBJ2-3; cdr3_aa: CASIKGVARRGDTQYF